The clone carrying this T cell receptor beta chain was picked up a small number of times. This entry is derived from a study of blood T cell repertoires in COVID-19. In the study overall: Sites in the United States, Italy and Spain provided acute and convalescent COVID-19 samples. Nucleic acid was either cDNA or gDNA, and it came from T cells, B-cell-depleted T cells, or PBMCs.

Methods used by the authors: For nucleated cells, counts were estimated from reference gene primer amplification. TCRdb's table, derived via immunoSEQ multiplex PCR, lists solely in-frame clones and lacks some. For V, J and clone size, that table is used; D and trimming come from the DNA. The table has around 160,000 clones, around four fifths seen once; the top ten hold roughly 19%. This CDR3 region has 15 residues. V lost 6 bases and J lost 7; bases outside the gene matches: 11. Germline V gene lookup returns CDR1 SGHNT and CDR2 YENEEA. The sequenced material came from peripheral blood. The chain employs TRBV11-3 and TRBJ1-4; 7 bases map to TRBD1. This TCR derives from a woman older than 75 with acute or convalescent COVID-19. The CDR3: CASSHNDRVGEKLFF. The CDR3 region has the DNA TGTGCCAGCAGTCATAACGACAGGGTCGGTGAAAAACTGTTTTTT.